This T cell receptor (beta chain) was recorded in a study of response to subunit inactivated influenza vaccine. Study findings and constraints: Authors suggested each seasonal influenza vaccination recruits few new T cells.

TCRdb reprocessed the RT-PCR reads with MiXCR, giving one entry per CDR3 protein. This table has roughly 710,000 distinct CDR3 sequences, 12% to 15% appearing once. Details on this clonotype: As yet, its antigen is unknown.

CDR1 is SGHRS, CDR2 YFSETQ, per germline. The CDR3 has 15 amino acids. J gave up 9 bases and V 9 bases, and 15 bases lay outside the gene matches. Sequenced here: PBMCs from blood, sampled less than 15 days before vaccination. V is TRBV5-1 and J is TRBJ2-1; 10 nucleotides match TRBD2. The sequence was obtained from a man aged 45-65 years who received an inactivated influenza vaccine. As DNA, the CDR3 is TGCGCCACCCGGGAGACTAGCGGGTTTGTGGGTGAGCAGTTCTTC. This codes for CATRETSGFVGEQFF.